This TCR beta chain was found in a study of regulatory T cells in long-lasting Graves disease. The wider study: Persistent Graves' disease meant over 5 years of antithyroid drugs with positive TSH receptor antibodies. General study points: With persistent disease, TRBV28, TRBJ1-2 and TRBJ2-5 were the favored segments. Those with persistent Graves' had less TCR diversity than newly diagnosed patients.

Regarding this clonotype: Its antigen is not known.

CDR3-region Arm-PCR and iRepertoire HTBI primers produced the TCR beta libraries. TCRdb used MiXCR to reprocess the multiplex PCR reads, holding one entry per CDR3 protein. The repertoire holds 360,000 or so distinct CDR3 sequences, with about 23% as singletons. The CDR3 runs to 11 residues. The V gene lost 4 bases and the J gene lost 1 base, with 5 bases spanning the gap. Germline V CDR1 and CDR2: DFQATT, SNEGSKA (reference sequence). Time point denoted: persistent/refractory GD, antithyroid drugs over 5 years with positive TRAb. PBMC RNA was the source of the TCR library. Material: peripheral blood mononuclear cells (PBMCs), obtained when the disease was refractory, from a patient treated with antithyroid drugs. The receptor was isolated from a woman between 40 and 50 years old with Graves disease. V gene TRBV20-1 combines with J gene TRBJ2-7; D unclear. Here the CDR3 DNA reads TGCAGTGCTATCGGTTCCTACGAGCAGTACTTC. Translating gives CSAIGSYEQYF.